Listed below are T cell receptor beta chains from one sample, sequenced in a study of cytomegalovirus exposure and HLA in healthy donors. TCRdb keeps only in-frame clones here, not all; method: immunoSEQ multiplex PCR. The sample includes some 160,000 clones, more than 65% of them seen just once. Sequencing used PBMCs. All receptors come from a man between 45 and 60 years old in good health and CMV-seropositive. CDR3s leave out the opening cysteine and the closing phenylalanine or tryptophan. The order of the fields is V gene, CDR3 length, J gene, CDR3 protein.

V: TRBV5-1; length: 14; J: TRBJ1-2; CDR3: ASSRTGSELNYGYT
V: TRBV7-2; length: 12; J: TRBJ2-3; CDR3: ASSLLAGADTQY
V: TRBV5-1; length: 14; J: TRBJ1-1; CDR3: ASSLRQGSVGTEAF
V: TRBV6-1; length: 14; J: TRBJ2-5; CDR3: ASSERGLAGGVTQY
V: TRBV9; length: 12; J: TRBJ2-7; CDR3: ASSARQGTYEQY
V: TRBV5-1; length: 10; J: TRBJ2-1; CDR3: ASSSQGNEQF
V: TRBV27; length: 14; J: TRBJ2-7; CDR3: ASSLSLPGSSYEQY
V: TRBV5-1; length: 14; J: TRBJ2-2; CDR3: ASSQGLAVNTGELF
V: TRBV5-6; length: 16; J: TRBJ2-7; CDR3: ASSLAELRRQPLYEQY
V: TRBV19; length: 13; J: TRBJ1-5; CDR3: ASTVAGHSNQPQH
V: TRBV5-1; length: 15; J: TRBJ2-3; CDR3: ASSLEGVGGGTDTQY
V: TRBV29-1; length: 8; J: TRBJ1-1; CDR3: SVGTEYAF
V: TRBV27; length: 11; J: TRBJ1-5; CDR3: ASSPAGHQPQH
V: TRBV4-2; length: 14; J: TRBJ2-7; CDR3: ASSQDETIPSYEQY
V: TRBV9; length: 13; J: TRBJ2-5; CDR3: ASSVDRVGDGTQY
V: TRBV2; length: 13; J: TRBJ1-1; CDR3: ASSELDGMNTEAF
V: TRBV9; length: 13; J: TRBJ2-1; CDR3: ASSVEGTLAGEQF
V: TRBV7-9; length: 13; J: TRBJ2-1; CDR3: ASSDTASSYNEQF
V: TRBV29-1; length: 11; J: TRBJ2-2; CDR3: SADRGRTGELF
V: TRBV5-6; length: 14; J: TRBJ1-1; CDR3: ASSGGDRGNNTEAF
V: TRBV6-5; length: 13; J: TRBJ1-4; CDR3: ASSRGGTGNEKLF
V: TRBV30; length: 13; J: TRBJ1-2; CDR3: AWNRGQTLLYGYT
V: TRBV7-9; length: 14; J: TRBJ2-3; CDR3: ASSPPSGASTDTQY
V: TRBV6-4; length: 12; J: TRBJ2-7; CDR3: ASRETANSYEQY
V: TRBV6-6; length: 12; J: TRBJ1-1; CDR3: ASSSGGGNTEAF
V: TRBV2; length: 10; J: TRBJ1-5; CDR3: ASSDPRQPQH
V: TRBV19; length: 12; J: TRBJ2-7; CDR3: ASSIYRGPYEQY
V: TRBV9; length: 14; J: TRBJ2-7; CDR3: ASSAHPGTGRNEQY